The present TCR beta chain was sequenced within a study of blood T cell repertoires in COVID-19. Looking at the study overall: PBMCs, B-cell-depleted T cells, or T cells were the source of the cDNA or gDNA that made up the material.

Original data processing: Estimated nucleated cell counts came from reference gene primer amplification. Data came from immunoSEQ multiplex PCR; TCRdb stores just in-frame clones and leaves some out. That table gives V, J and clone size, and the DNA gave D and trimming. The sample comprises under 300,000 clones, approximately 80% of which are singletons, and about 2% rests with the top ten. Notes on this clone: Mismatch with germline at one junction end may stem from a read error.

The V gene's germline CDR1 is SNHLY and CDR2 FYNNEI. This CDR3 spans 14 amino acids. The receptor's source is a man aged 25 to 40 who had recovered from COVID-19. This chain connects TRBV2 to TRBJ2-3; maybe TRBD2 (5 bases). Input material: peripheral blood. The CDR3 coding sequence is TGTGCCAGCATTGAAGCAAGGAGGACAGATACGCAGTATTTT. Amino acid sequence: CASIEARRTDTQYF.